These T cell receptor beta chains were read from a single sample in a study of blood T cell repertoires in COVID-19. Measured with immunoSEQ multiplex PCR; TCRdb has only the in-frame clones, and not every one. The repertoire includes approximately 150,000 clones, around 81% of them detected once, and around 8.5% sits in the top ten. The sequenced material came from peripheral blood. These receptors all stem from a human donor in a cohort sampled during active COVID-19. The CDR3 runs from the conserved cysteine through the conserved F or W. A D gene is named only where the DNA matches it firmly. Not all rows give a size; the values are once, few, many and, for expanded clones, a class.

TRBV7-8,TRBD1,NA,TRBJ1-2,TGTGCCAGCAGAATGAATCCGGGACAGGGAATATATGGCTACACCTTC,CASRMNPGQGIYGYTF
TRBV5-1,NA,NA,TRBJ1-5,TGCGCCAGCGCCGGAGGGGTGAATCAGCCCCAGCATTTT,CASAGGVNQPQHF
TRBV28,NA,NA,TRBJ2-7,TGTGCCAGCAGACCTCTGACATCTTCCTCCTACGAGCAGTACTTC,CASRPLTSSSYEQYF
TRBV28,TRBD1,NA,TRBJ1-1,TGTGCCATCCATCCGGGACAGGTGCCTACTTGGAACACTGAAGCTTTCTTT,CAIHPGQVPTWNTEAFF
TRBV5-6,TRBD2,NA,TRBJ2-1,TGTGCCAGCAGCTTTCGACTAGCGGGAGCGAATGAGCAGTTCTTC,CASSFRLAGANEQFF
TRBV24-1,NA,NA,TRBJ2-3,TGTGCCACCAGTGGAAGGGCGGGTACGCAGTATTTT,CATSGRAGTQYF
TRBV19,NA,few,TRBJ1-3,TGTGCCAGCCTCAAGTCGGTTTCTGGAAACACCATATATTTT,CASLKSVSGNTIYF
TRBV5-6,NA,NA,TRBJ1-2,TGTGCCAGCAGCTTGGCCCTCTATGGCTACACCTTC,CASSLALYGYTF
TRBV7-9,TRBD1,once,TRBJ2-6,TGTGCCAGCAGCCCGATGACAGGGGACGACTCTGGGGCCAACGTCCTGACTTTC,CASSPMTGDDSGANVLTF
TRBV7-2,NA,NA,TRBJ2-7,TGTGCCAGCAGCGTCACAGGAATGGGATACGAGCAGTACTTC,CASSVTGMGYEQYF
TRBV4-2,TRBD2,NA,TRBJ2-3,TGTGCCAGCAGCCAAGTTCCGGGACTAGCCACAGATACGCAGTATTTT,CASSQVPGLATDTQYF
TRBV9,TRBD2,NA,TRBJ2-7,TGTGCCAGCAGCGCGGGACTAGCGCAGACCTACGAGCAGTACTTC,CASSAGLAQTYEQYF
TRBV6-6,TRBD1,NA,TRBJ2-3,TGTGCCAGCAGTTACCCCGCAGGGGGCGTCGCAGATACGCAGTATTTT,CASSYPAGGVADTQYF
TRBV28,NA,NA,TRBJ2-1,TGTGCCAGCAGCCCGAGGAGCCCGTACAATGAGCAGTTCTTC,CASSPRSPYNEQFF
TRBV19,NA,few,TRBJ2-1,TGTGCCAGTAGTTCAGGGAACTACAATGAGCAGTTCTTC,CASSSGNYNEQFF
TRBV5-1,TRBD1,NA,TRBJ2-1,TGCGCCAGCAGCTTGGCCGGGACAGGGTTTTACGATGAGCAGTTCTTC,CASSLAGTGFYDEQFF
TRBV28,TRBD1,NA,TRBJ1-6,TGTGCCAGCAGTTTACTGACAGGGAAACCCCTCCACTTT,CASSLLTGKPLHF
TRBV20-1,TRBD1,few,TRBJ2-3,TGCAGTGCTAGTCCCACCCCCGGGACAGGGTTTCCAGATACGCAGTATTTT,CSASPTPGTGFPDTQYF
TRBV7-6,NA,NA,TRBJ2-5,TGTGCCAGCAGCCCGAGAGGCAGGGGAGAGACCCAGTACTTC,CASSPRGRGETQYF
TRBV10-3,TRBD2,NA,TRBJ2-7,TGTGCCATCAGTGAGATACTAGCGTCCTACGAGCAGTACTTC,CAISEILASYEQYF
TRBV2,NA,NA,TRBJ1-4,TGTGCCAGCAGTGACGGACTGGGGAATGAAAAACTGTTTTTT,CASSDGLGNEKLFF
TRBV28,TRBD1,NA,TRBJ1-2,TGTGCCAGTACGGGACAGGGGGCTGTTAACTATGGCTACACCTTC,CASTGQGAVNYGYTF
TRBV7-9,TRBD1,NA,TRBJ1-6,TGTGCCAGCAGCCGACAGGGGGCTTATTCACCCCTCCACTTT,CASSRQGAYSPLHF
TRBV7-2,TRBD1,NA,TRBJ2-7,TGTGCCAGCAGCCGTAGCGGACAGGGGACGTACGAGCAGTACTTC,CASSRSGQGTYEQYF
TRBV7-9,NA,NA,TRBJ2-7,TGTGCCAGCAGCCTCTCAGGTATAGGCGAGCAGTACTTC,CASSLSGIGEQYF